A single T cell receptor beta chain is shown here with its context. Trimming took off 3 bases at V and 0 bases at J, with 5 bases between the two ends. This CDR3 has 13 amino acids. The V gene's germline CDR1 is SGHAT and CDR2 FQNNGV. The table came from immunoSEQ multiplex PCR; TCRdb's copy has only in-frame clones and leaves some out. The data contain more than 150,000 clones, 87% of them singletons. This record comes from a study of blood T cell repertoires in COVID-19. Across the whole study: Samples representing acute and convalescent COVID-19 were sourced from the United States, Italy and Spain. T cells, B-cell-depleted T cells, or PBMCs provided the cDNA or gDNA that served as material.

The rearrangement uses TRBV11-2 and TRBJ1-1, with no clear D. The sample was peripheral blood. The receptor was isolated from a woman under 30 who had recovered from COVID-19. In nucleotides, the CDR3 is TGTGCCAGCAGCTTTGGCTTGAACACTGAAGCTTTCTTT. Translated: CASSFGLNTEAFF.